This entry lists 27 T cell receptor beta chains sequenced from one sample in a study of T cells in Graves' hyperthyroidism and ophthalmopathy. Amplified regions were TCR beta CDR3 sequences from RNA transcripts. The primer set for the first-round RT-PCR of the TCR CDR3 was HTBI. TCRdb re-derived calls from the multiplex PCR reads in MiXCR, one entry per CDR3 protein. The sample lists 210,000 or so distinct CDR3 sequences; 17% were seen once. The sample consisted of blood. These receptors all stem from a man aged 50 to 60 with Graves' hyperthyroidism.

This clonotype came up many times. The CDR3: CASSLGLRETDTQYF. The DNA for the CDR3 is TGTGCCAGCAGCTTGGGGCTGCGGGAGACAGATACGCAGTATTTT. V gene TRBV5-6 combines with J gene TRBJ2-3; 7 bases are a match to TRBD2. Germline loops: CDR1 SGHDT, CDR2 YYEEEE. The CDR3 length is 15 residues. V dropped 0 bases and J dropped 3; count of bases not matched to a gene: 4.

There are many counts of this clonotype. V and J are TRBV7-3 and TRBJ2-7; maybe TRBD2 (6 bases). The CDR3 has 13 residues. V gave up 5 bases and J gave up 1 base, with 9 bases separating them. Per germline, CDR1 SGHTA and CDR2 FQGTGA. In DNA, the CDR3 is TGTGCCAGCAGCCCGGCGGGGTCCTACGAGCAGTACTTC. Amino acids: CASSPAGSYEQYF.

This clonotype has only a few counts. This chain uses TRBV19 with TRBJ2-5; D gene unclear. The CDR3 length is 13 residues. The germline gives CDR1 LNHDA, CDR2 SQIVND (reference sequence). V shed 3 bases and J shed 13 bases, with 18 bases lying between them. The CDR3 DNA follows: TGTGCCAGTAGTATTTGGGTTAACGCCGATATGTACTTC. Residues: CASSIWVNADMYF. The full variable domain, rest sourced from reference TRBV19 and TRBJ2-5, is DGGITQSPKYLFRKEGQNVTLSCEQNLNHDAMYWYRQDPGQGLRLIYYSQIVNDFQKGDIAEGYSVSREKKESFPLTVTSAQKNPTAFYLCASSIWVNADMYFGPGTRLLVL.

This clonotype was seen a few times. The V call is TRBV6-2 or TRBV6-3, the J call TRBJ2-1; D is perhaps TRBD2 (5 bases). Germline V lookup: CDR1 MNHEY, CDR2 SVGEGT. CDR3 length: 16 amino acids. With 6 bases removed from V and 0 bases from J, the gap between germline ends came to 15 bases. CDR3 coding DNA: TGTGCCAGCAGCCGAGTTAGCGCCCCCTCCTACAATGAGCAGTTCTTC. It yields the protein CASSRVSAPSYNEQFF.

This chain links TRBV4-2 with TRBJ1-1, with TRBD1 as a possible D gene (6 bases). Germline loops: CDR1 LGHNA, CDR2 YNFKEQ. This CDR3 has 15 amino acids. V dropped 0 bases and J dropped 3 bases, with 11 bases sitting between them. CDR3: CASSQDLQGDTEAFF. The CDR3 DNA sequence: TGTGCCAGCAGCCAAGATCTACAGGGCGACACTGAAGCTTTCTTT.

This chain links TRBV6-1 with TRBJ2-1; 9 bases map to TRBD1. The CDR3 totals 13 residues. The germline CDR1 and CDR2 sequences are MNHNS and SASEGT. The V and J ends lost 7 bases and 7 bases, in that order; junction bases with no gene match: 5. Written as DNA, the CDR3 is TGTGCCAGCACCCCACAGGGGGCGAATGAGCAGTTCTTC. Amino acid sequence: CASTPQGANEQFF.

The V and J genes are TRBV20-1 and TRBJ2-7, with 8 bases that match TRBD1. V lost 0 bases and J lost 5; bases outside the gene matches: 9. CDR1 is DFQATT, CDR2 SNEGSKA, per germline (reference sequence). This CDR3 contains 15 residues. CDR3 nucleotide sequence: TGCAGTGCTAGAGATTTTCGTAGACAGGGGCACGAGCAGTACTTC. Protein sequence: CSARDFRRQGHEQYF.

This clonotype was detected only once. The V call is TRBV20-1, the J call TRBJ1-3; possibly TRBD1 for D (6 bases). This CDR3 is built from 14 residues. Germline V gene data show CDR1 as DFQATT and CDR2 as SNEGSKA (reference sequence). With 6 bases removed from V and 2 bases from J, the gap between germline ends came to 14 bases. CDR3 DNA sequence: TGCAGTGCCAGGGGACAATACCCTGGAAACACCATATATTTT. Its protein is CSARGQYPGNTIYF.

This clonotype was seen once. The chain employs TRBV20-1 and TRBJ2-7; 10 bases are a match to TRBD2. Germline CDR1 is DFQATT and CDR2 is SNEGSKA (reference sequence). This CDR3 contains 15 residues. V gave up 5 bases and J gave up 6 bases; unmatched junction bases: 13. The CDR3 protein is CSALDRLAGESEQYF. Here the CDR3 DNA reads TGCAGTGCTCTAGATAGGCTAGCGGGAGAGTCCGAGCAGTACTTC.

This clonotype was found many times. The V gene is TRBV2, the J gene TRBJ2-5, with D tentatively TRBD2 (6 bases). Germline V lookup: CDR1 SNHLY, CDR2 FYNNEI. The CDR3 spans 15 residues. V was cut by 6 bases and J by 2 bases, with 16 bases left in between. DNA for the CDR3: TGTGCCAGCAGGGGTCTCGGGAGTAGTCAAGAGACCCAGTACTTC. Translated: CASRGLGSSQETQYF.

This clonotype was recorded many times. This chain links TRBV2 with TRBJ1-1; 7 bases are a match to TRBD1. The germline CDR1 and CDR2 sequences are SNHLY and FYNNEI. CDR3 length: 15 residues. Trimming cost V 2 bases and J 3 bases; bases outside gene matches: 6. This CDR3 reads CASSESNRGDTEAFF. Written as DNA, the CDR3 is TGTGCCAGCAGTGAATCTAACAGGGGTGACACTGAAGCTTTCTTT. Combining the CDR3 with reference TRBV2 and TRBJ1-1 gives the whole variable domain EPEVTQTPSHQVTQMGQEVILRCVPISNHLYFYWYRQILGQKVEFLVSFYNNEISEKSEIFDDQFSVERPDGSNFTLKIRSTKLEDSAMYFCASSESNRGDTEAFFGQGTRLTVV.

This clonotype showed up just a few times. The chain has TRBV7-9 and TRBJ1-2; D is perhaps TRBD1 (6 bases). The CDR3 is 17 residues long. The germline V gene encodes CDR1 SEHNR and CDR2 FQNEAQ (reference sequence). With 3 bases removed from V and 8 bases from J, the gap between germline ends came to 25 bases. CDR3 DNA sequence: TGTGCCAGCAGCTTCATGACGGGGGGGGGCGGATCAAGCGGCTACACCTTC. Residues: CASSFMTGGGGSSGYTF. The entire variable domain, with the rest obtained from reference TRBV7-9 and TRBJ1-2, is as follows: DTGVSQNPRHKITKRGQNVTFRCDPISEHNRLYWYRQTLGQGPEFLTYFQNEAQLEKSRLLSDRFSAERPKGSFSTLEIQRTEQGDSAMYLCASSFMTGGGGSSGYTFGSGTRLTVV.

The chain uses TRBV20-1 and TRBJ2-7; a possible D gene is TRBD1 (6 bases). V gave up 6 bases and J gave up 2 bases, with 14 bases separating them. Looked up from germline, CDR1 is DFQATT and CDR2 is SNEGSKA (reference sequence). This CDR3 has 13 amino acids. The chain's CDR3 is CSAQQGVTYEQYF. The DNA for the CDR3 is TGCAGTGCCCAACAGGGAGTCACCTACGAGCAGTACTTC.

The genes are TRBV4-2 and TRBJ2-7; 11 bases map to TRBD2. The CDR3 length is 16 residues. Per germline, CDR1 LGHNA and CDR2 YNFKEQ. The V and J ends lost 0 bases and 3 bases, in that order; junction bases with no gene match: 4. CDR3 in DNA: TGTGCCAGCAGCCAAGAACTAGCGGGAGAGGTCTACGAGCAGTACTTC. Encoded protein: CASSQELAGEVYEQYF.

J is TRBJ2-3 and V is TRBV4-1, with TRBD2 matching 9 bases. With V trimmed by 1 base and J by 0 bases, 8 bases remained unmatched. Germline V CDR1 and CDR2: MGHRA, YSYEKL. The CDR3 length is 18 residues. CDR3 in amino acids: CASSQASGTLTSTDTQYF. In DNA form, the CDR3 reads TGCGCCAGCAGCCAAGCTAGCGGGACACTCACTAGCACAGATACGCAGTATTTT.

This clonotype was seen ten or more times. This chain links TRBV15 with TRBJ1-1; TRBD1 might be the D (6 bases). V lost 5 bases and J 12 bases, leaving 19 bases between the germline ends. This CDR3 comprises 13 residues. Germline V CDR1 and CDR2: LNHNV, YYDKDF (reference sequence). The CDR3 bases are TGTGCCACCAGCCCAACGGCGGGGGGCATTACTTTCTTT. Translation gives CATSPTAGGITFF.

The table lists this clonotype with many counts. The chain employs TRBV7-2 and TRBJ2-3, with TRBD2 matching over 9 bases. Trimming removed 2 bases from V and 4 bases from J; junction bases left unmatched: 7. The CDR3 runs to 16 residues. CDR1 and CDR2 from the germline V gene are SGHTA and FQGNSA. CDR3 region: CASSLMAGGAADTQYF. CDR3 in DNA: TGTGCCAGCAGCTTAATGGCGGGAGGGGCGGCAGATACGCAGTATTTT. The full variable domain, completed using reference TRBV7-2 and TRBJ2-3, is GAGVSQSPSNKVTEKGKDVELRCDPISGHTALYWYRQSLGQGLEFLIYFQGNSAPDKSGLPSDRFSAERTGGSVSTLTIQRTQQEDSAVYLCASSLMAGGAADTQYFGPGTRLTVL.

In its sample, this clonotype was seen many times. V usage is TRBV11-3 and J usage is TRBJ2-3; D gene unclear. The germline V gene has CDR1 SGHNT and CDR2 YENEEA. This CDR3 contains 16 residues. V lost 0 bases, J lost 0 bases, and 10 bases lay in between. The CDR3 spells CASSLDRDLSTDTQYF. CDR3 nucleotide sequence: TGTGCCAGCAGCTTAGATCGTGACCTTAGCACAGATACGCAGTATTTT.

This clonotype was counted ten times or more. The V call is TRBV7-6, the J call TRBJ1-6, with 7 bases matching TRBD1. The CDR3 loop spans 15 amino acids. Trimming removed 5 bases from V and 7 bases from J; junction bases left unmatched: 8. The germline V gene encodes CDR1 SGHVS and CDR2 FNYEAQ. This CDR3 reads CASSVTGQVNSPLHF. Here the CDR3 DNA reads TGTGCCAGCAGCGTAACTGGACAGGTCAATTCACCCCTCCACTTT. Based on the CDR3 plus reference TRBV7-6 and TRBJ1-6, the full variable domain is GAGVSQSPRYKVTKRGQDVALRCDPISGHVSLYWYRQALGQGPEFLTYFNYEAQQDKSGLPNDRFSAERPEGSISTLTIQRTEQRDSAMYRCASSVTGQVNSPLHFGNGTRLTVT.

The chain carries TRBV29-1 and TRBJ1-1; D is unresolved. The CDR3 extends over 13 amino acids. The germline CDR1 and CDR2 sequences are SQVTM and ANQGSEA. Trimming pared 8 bases from V and 0 bases from J, leaving 13 bases between. CDR3 in DNA: TGCAGCACCCACGCGTGGTTGAACACTGAAGCTTTCTTT. Translation gives CSTHAWLNTEAFF.

This chain connects TRBV4-1 to TRBJ2-7, with 9 bases aligning to TRBD1. V lost 4 bases to trimming and J lost 5 bases; unmatched junction nucleotides: 9. The germline CDR1 and CDR2 sequences are MGHRA and YSYEKL. The CDR3 length is 15 residues. The CDR3 sequence: CASSRLGQGSDEQYF. Written as DNA, the CDR3 is TGCGCCAGCAGCCGGTTAGGACAGGGGAGTGACGAGCAGTACTTC.

In this sample, this clonotype turned up many times. The chain employs TRBV30 and TRBJ1-1; tentatively, D is TRBD1 (6 bases). Germline CDR1 and CDR2: GTSNPN and SVGIG (reference sequence). The CDR3 is 13 amino acids. V was clipped by 4 bases and J by 10 bases, with 19 bases between them. The CDR3 bases are TGTGCCTGGAACCTAGGGGGGGCCCATGGAGCTTTCTTT. Translation: CAWNLGGAHGAFF.

This clonotype was picked up many times. The genes are TRBV6-2 or TRBV6-3 and TRBJ2-1; D is uncertain. The V end lost 6 bases, the J end lost 2 bases, and 8 bases lay between the germline ends. The length of the CDR3 is 13 residues. CDR1 and CDR2 from the germline V gene are MNHEY and SVGEGT. The CDR3 DNA reads as TGTGCCAGCAGCGTTTCGACCTACAATGAGCAGTTCTTC. Translated, it gives CASSVSTYNEQFF.

This clonotype has only one observation. The V gene is TRBV28, the J gene TRBJ1-2; D is undetermined. There are 12 residues in the CDR3. CDR1 MDHEN and CDR2 SYDVKM come from the germline V gene. V gave up 3 bases and J gave up 2 bases, with 4 bases separating them. CDR3: CASSLLNYGYTF. CDR3 coding DNA: TGTGCCAGCAGTTTGTTGAACTATGGCTACACCTTC.

The chain couples TRBV4-2 to TRBJ2-2, with D perhaps matching TRBD1 (5 bases). Germline CDR1 and CDR2: LGHNA and YNFKEQ. V lost 3 bases and J lost 6, with 14 bases in between. The CDR3 loop spans 15 amino acids. The CDR3 sequence is CASSQVEQESGELFF. Written as DNA, the CDR3 is TGTGCCAGCAGCCAGGTTGAACAGGAGTCCGGGGAGCTGTTTTTT.

This clonotype appeared a few times. The genes are TRBV7-9 and TRBJ1-3; the D is unclear. V lost 6 bases to trimming and J lost 3 bases, with 9 bases between them. The CDR3 is made up of 13 amino acids. Germline loops: CDR1 SEHNR, CDR2 FQNEAQ (reference sequence). The CDR3 bases are TGTGCCAGCAGTTTAAGGATTGGAAACACCATATATTTT. Protein product: CASSLRIGNTIYF.

This clonotype was found many times. This sequence joins TRBV6-1 and TRBJ1-2, with D perhaps TRBD1 (5 bases). The CDR3 length is 14 residues. Germline-derived CDR1 and CDR2 are MNHNS and SASEGT. V was trimmed by 6 bases and J by 2 bases, leaving 13 bases between them. CDR3 DNA: TGTGCCAGCAGGAAATCGACAGCGAACTATGGCTACACCTTC. Protein: CASRKSTANYGYTF.